This TCR beta chain stems from a study of shared clonotypes between healthy human individuals. Study context: A couple of women and a few men aged 18 to 49 served as donors.

Assay execution proceeded at the deep level. Unsorted PBMC DNA sequencing spanned ten immunoSEQ deep assay plates. Using immunoSEQ multiplex PCR, the repertoire was profiled, and TCRdb retains in-frame clones only, with some absent. Found here are about half a million clones, 65% to 85% of them singletons; the top ten hold 9.5% to 15%. General observations from the study: Researchers sampled blood only, noting tissue repertoires likely differ.

On this clone itself: Its antigen is as yet unknown.

The sequence was obtained from a woman in her 40s in good health. Some clones in this sample may be carry-over from other donors' samples. The sample comprised PBMCs.

The CDR3 DNA reads TGTGCCAGCTCCCTTCAGGGATTGGACACTGAAGCTTTCTTT. It specifies CASSLQGLDTEAFF. The chain carries TRBV18 and TRBJ1-1, with D possibly being TRBD1 (5 bases). CDR1 is KGHSH, CDR2 LQKENI, per germline. This CDR3 is 14 amino acids long. V was trimmed by 6 bases and J by 3 bases, leaving 14 bases between them.